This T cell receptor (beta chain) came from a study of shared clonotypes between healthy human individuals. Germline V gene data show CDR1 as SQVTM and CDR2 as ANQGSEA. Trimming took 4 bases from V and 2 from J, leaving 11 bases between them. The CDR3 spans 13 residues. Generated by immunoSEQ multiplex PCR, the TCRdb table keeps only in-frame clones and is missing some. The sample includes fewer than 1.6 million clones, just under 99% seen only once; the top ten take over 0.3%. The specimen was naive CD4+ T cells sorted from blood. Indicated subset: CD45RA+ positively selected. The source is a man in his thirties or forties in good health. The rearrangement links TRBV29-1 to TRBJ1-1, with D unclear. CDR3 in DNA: TGCAGCGTTGCGGCCAGGTCTAACACTGAAGCTTTCTTT. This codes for CSVAARSNTEAFF.